This passage covers 7 T cell receptor beta chains from one sample sequenced in a study of PD-1 blockade in mismatch repair-deficient tumors (TCRdb year 2017). The library came from the immunoSEQ multiplex PCR assay. What TCRdb holds here is the immuneACCESS table cut down to in-frame rearrangements. Part of the clones is not present; checked against another copy, under half of the missing clones reflect an unresolved V gene, and the others are unexplained. Present in this sample are around 30,000 clones, roughly 80% of which were seen just once. 3% to 4% of the sample is held by the ten biggest clonotypes. This specimen was PBMCs, taken less than 7 weeks after starting pembrolizumab. The receptors were gathered from an adult with mismatch repair-deficient cancer.

The chain joins TRBV30 to TRBJ2-7; 8 nucleotides line up with TRBD1. Per the germline V gene, CDR1 is GTSNPN and CDR2 is SVGIG (reference sequence). The CDR3 loop spans 13 amino acids. V lost 2 bases to trimming and J lost 4 bases; unmatched junction nucleotides: 4. In nucleotides, the CDR3 is TGTGCCTGGAGTCGCAGGGGGCATTACGAGCAGTACTTC. Its translation is CAWSRRGHYEQYF.

The gene calls are TRBV19 and TRBJ1-1; 8 bases are a match to TRBD1. Germline V gives CDR1 LNHDA, CDR2 SQIVND (reference sequence). V shed 3 bases and J 1 base; nucleotides not matched to a gene: 1. The CDR3 runs to 14 residues. The CDR3 spells CASSIGQGNTEAFF. The DNA of the CDR3 is TGTGCCAGTAGTATCGGACAGGGGAACACTGAAGCTTTCTTT.

This sequence joins TRBV27 and TRBJ1-3; TRBD1 aligns across 7 bases. V lost 5 bases to trimming and J lost 0 bases; unmatched junction nucleotides: 10. The CDR3 contains 17 residues. Per the germline V gene, CDR1 is MNHEY and CDR2 is SMNVEV (reference sequence). This CDR3 reads CASSPRGQVLSGNTIYF. In DNA form, the CDR3 reads TGTGCCAGCAGTCCCCGCGGACAGGTCCTCTCTGGAAACACCATATATTTT.

The gene calls are TRBV27 and TRBJ2-7; D may be TRBD1 (5 bases). Trimming took off 6 bases at V and 2 bases at J, with 11 bases between the two ends. CDR1 and CDR2 from the germline V gene are MNHEY and SMNVEV (reference sequence). This CDR3 comprises 13 residues. The CDR3: CASRQDGAYEQYF. The CDR3 DNA follows: TGTGCCAGCAGACAGGACGGCGCCTACGAGCAGTACTTC.

This chain links TRBV14 with TRBJ1-2; 7 positions match TRBD1. The CDR3 covers 14 residues. The V gene's germline CDR1 is SGHDN and CDR2 FVKESK. V trimming: 5 bases; J trimming: 8 bases; junction bases outside the gene matches: 11. CDR3 in amino acids: CASSNGQVRAGYTF. CDR3 DNA: TGTGCCAGCAGCAACGGACAGGTCCGCGCGGGCTACACCTTC.

This clone was observed a few times. The chain links TRBV7-8 to TRBJ2-7; D unclear. This CDR3 is built from 16 residues. Per the germline V gene, CDR1 is SGHVS and CDR2 is FQNEAQ. V lost 3 bases and J lost 7, with 22 bases in between. The CDR3 DNA reads TGTGCCAGCAGCTTTGTTTACGGTAGCTCGAGGTGGGAGCAGTACTTC. Translation: CASSFVYGSSRWEQYF.

This clone showed up just once. The chain joins TRBV29-1 to TRBJ1-3, with D hard to call. The germline CDR1 and CDR2 sequences are SQVTM and ANQGSEA. V lost 7 bases, J lost 0 bases, and 10 bases lay in between. This CDR3 is 13 amino acids long. The CDR3 region has the DNA TGCAGCGGTAACGGTGACTCTGGAAACACCATATATTTT. Translating it yields CSGNGDSGNTIYF.